A selection of T cell receptor beta chains follows, all from one sample in a study of technical replicates of blood from four donors. Only in-frame clones appear in the TCRdb table, and some are missing; sequencing was by immunoSEQ multiplex PCR. This table has tens of thousands of clones, over 90% appearing once. Material: T cells isolated from PBMCs. These receptors all stem from a human donor in good health. Both conserved end residues are part of each CDR3. D genes are given only for firm matches.

d_gene: TRBD1
j_gene: TRBJ1-2
v_gene: TRBV4-2
CDR3aa: CASSQDLDRGRSYTF

d_gene: TRBD2
j_gene: TRBJ2-7
v_gene: TRBV18
CDR3aa: CASSPPSGRAEQYF

d_gene: -
j_gene: TRBJ2-3
v_gene: TRBV5-1
CDR3aa: CASSLDRVGRLADTQYF

d_gene: TRBD2
j_gene: TRBJ2-1
v_gene: TRBV9
CDR3aa: CASSDLRERSYNEQFF

d_gene: TRBD2
j_gene: TRBJ2-5
v_gene: TRBV5-6
CDR3aa: CASSLGLAGRETQYF

d_gene: -
j_gene: TRBJ1-5
v_gene: TRBV14
CDR3aa: CASSQVATSGPPQHF

d_gene: -
j_gene: TRBJ2-3
v_gene: TRBV7-9
CDR3aa: CASSLRRLATDTQYF

d_gene: -
j_gene: TRBJ2-5
v_gene: TRBV15
CDR3aa: CATSSPKDYLQETQYF

d_gene: TRBD1
j_gene: TRBJ2-5
v_gene: TRBV14
CDR3aa: CASSQAGQGMETQYF

d_gene: -
j_gene: TRBJ2-1
v_gene: TRBV27
CDR3aa: CASSAGAGSYNEQFF

d_gene: -
j_gene: TRBJ2-7
v_gene: TRBV27
CDR3aa: CASSSKLASYEQYF

d_gene: -
j_gene: TRBJ2-7
v_gene: TRBV18
CDR3aa: CASSPREGAAGEQYF

d_gene: -
j_gene: TRBJ1-1
v_gene: TRBV19
CDR3aa: CASTQGLSNEAFF

d_gene: TRBD1
j_gene: TRBJ1-5
v_gene: TRBV19
CDR3aa: CASSIVQGYQPQHF

d_gene: -
j_gene: TRBJ2-7
v_gene: TRBV28
CDR3aa: CASSLASYEQYF

d_gene: -
j_gene: TRBJ1-1
v_gene: TRBV10-3
CDR3aa: CAISESRQGYTEAFF

d_gene: TRBD1
j_gene: TRBJ1-1
v_gene: TRBV11-3
CDR3aa: CASSLEWLGQGGNTEAFF

d_gene: -
j_gene: TRBJ1-1
v_gene: TRBV5-6
CDR3aa: CASSLYREAFF

d_gene: -
j_gene: TRBJ2-5
v_gene: TRBV7-3
CDR3aa: CASSLYQGIGETQYF

d_gene: TRBD1
j_gene: TRBJ2-7
v_gene: TRBV11-3
CDR3aa: CASSLAGQGAYEQYF

d_gene: TRBD1
j_gene: TRBJ1-5
v_gene: TRBV12-5
CDR3aa: CASGLSGTGVPNQPQHF

d_gene: -
j_gene: TRBJ2-7
v_gene: TRBV19
CDR3aa: CASVPIQPGVSYEQYF

d_gene: TRBD1
j_gene: TRBJ2-7
v_gene: TRBV9
CDR3aa: CASSVRVSTGGYSYEQYF

d_gene: TRBD1
j_gene: TRBJ1-5
v_gene: TRBV4-1
CDR3aa: CASSQRAQGINQPQHF

d_gene: TRBD1
j_gene: TRBJ2-7
v_gene: TRBV4-1
CDR3aa: CASSQDPAGQGAYEQYF

d_gene: TRBD2
j_gene: TRBJ2-1
v_gene: TRBV10-3
CDR3aa: CAITPGRSGVYNEQFF

d_gene: TRBD2
j_gene: TRBJ2-7
v_gene: TRBV6-1
CDR3aa: CASSEMLADSYEQYF

d_gene: -
j_gene: TRBJ2-3
v_gene: TRBV7-2
CDR3aa: CASSAQGDTQYF

d_gene: TRBD2
j_gene: TRBJ2-1
v_gene: TRBV9
CDR3aa: CASSGSSGTSGRYNEQFF

d_gene: -
j_gene: TRBJ2-7
v_gene: TRBV7-9
CDR3aa: CASSFAYEQYF

d_gene: -
j_gene: TRBJ1-2
v_gene: TRBV11-1
CDR3aa: CASSLYGLGYTF

d_gene: -
j_gene: TRBJ1-2
v_gene: TRBV30
CDR3aa: CASQIDGKRYGYTF

d_gene: TRBD2
j_gene: TRBJ2-3
v_gene: TRBV27
CDR3aa: CASSMTSGRAGADTQYF

d_gene: TRBD2
j_gene: TRBJ2-2
v_gene: TRBV7-2
CDR3aa: CASSWLAGGNTGELFF

d_gene: -
j_gene: TRBJ1-2
v_gene: TRBV4-3
CDR3aa: CASSQVDGDTGDGYTF

d_gene: -
j_gene: TRBJ2-7
v_gene: TRBV15
CDR3aa: CATSRDRGYEQYF

d_gene: -
j_gene: TRBJ2-5
v_gene: TRBV2
CDR3aa: CASNFGTHQETQYF

d_gene: TRBD2
j_gene: TRBJ2-3
v_gene: TRBV19
CDR3aa: CASTKLAGPSTDTQYF

d_gene: -
j_gene: TRBJ2-7
v_gene: TRBV6-5
CDR3aa: CASSYNFYEQYF

d_gene: TRBD1
j_gene: TRBJ1-4
v_gene: TRBV5-1
CDR3aa: CASSVTGQGEKLFF

d_gene: TRBD1
j_gene: TRBJ1-2
v_gene: TRBV27
CDR3aa: CASSSYGQGPNGYTF

d_gene: TRBD2
j_gene: TRBJ2-1
v_gene: TRBV5-4
CDR3aa: CASSYGLAGEQFF

d_gene: TRBD1
j_gene: TRBJ2-3
v_gene: TRBV7-6
CDR3aa: CASSPRTGDSTDTQYF

d_gene: TRBD1
j_gene: TRBJ1-4
v_gene: TRBV5-1
CDR3aa: CASSPGQENEKLFF

d_gene: -
j_gene: TRBJ1-2
v_gene: TRBV5-1
CDR3aa: CASSGLDLIYGYTF

d_gene: TRBD2
j_gene: TRBJ2-3
v_gene: TRBV5-1
CDR3aa: CASSSWTSGARTDTQYF

d_gene: -
j_gene: TRBJ1-4
v_gene: TRBV19
CDR3aa: CASSISLEEKLFF

d_gene: TRBD1
j_gene: TRBJ2-5
v_gene: TRBV9
CDR3aa: CASSTGQGLETQYF

d_gene: -
j_gene: TRBJ2-5
v_gene: TRBV30
CDR3aa: CAWSVLETQYF

d_gene: TRBD2
j_gene: TRBJ2-3
v_gene: TRBV7-8
CDR3aa: CASSAYSGSADTQYF

d_gene: -
j_gene: TRBJ2-7
v_gene: TRBV9
CDR3aa: CASSVGQGLSYEQYF

d_gene: TRBD1
j_gene: TRBJ1-2
v_gene: TRBV27
CDR3aa: CASSLTGGNYGYTF

d_gene: -
j_gene: TRBJ2-7
v_gene: TRBV4-2
CDR3aa: CASSQASSAPAYEQYF

d_gene: TRBD1
j_gene: TRBJ1-3
v_gene: TRBV29-1
CDR3aa: CSAYWTGGVSPGNTIYF

d_gene: TRBD2
j_gene: TRBJ2-7
v_gene: TRBV11-3
CDR3aa: CASSPRLALTYEQYF